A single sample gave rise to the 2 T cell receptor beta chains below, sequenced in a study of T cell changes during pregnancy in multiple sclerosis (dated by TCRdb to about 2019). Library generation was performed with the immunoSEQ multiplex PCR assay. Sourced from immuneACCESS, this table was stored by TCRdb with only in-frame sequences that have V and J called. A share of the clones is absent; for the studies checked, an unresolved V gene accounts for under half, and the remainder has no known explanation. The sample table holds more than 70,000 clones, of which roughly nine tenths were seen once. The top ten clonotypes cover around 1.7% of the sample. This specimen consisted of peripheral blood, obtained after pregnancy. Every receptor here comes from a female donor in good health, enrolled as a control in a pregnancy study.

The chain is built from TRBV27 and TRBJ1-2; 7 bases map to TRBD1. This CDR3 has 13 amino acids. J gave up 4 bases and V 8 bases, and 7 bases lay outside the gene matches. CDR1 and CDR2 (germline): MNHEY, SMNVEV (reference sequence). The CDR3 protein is CASGDRDSYGYTF. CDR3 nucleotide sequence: TGTGCCAGCGGGGATCGGGACAGCTATGGCTACACCTTC.

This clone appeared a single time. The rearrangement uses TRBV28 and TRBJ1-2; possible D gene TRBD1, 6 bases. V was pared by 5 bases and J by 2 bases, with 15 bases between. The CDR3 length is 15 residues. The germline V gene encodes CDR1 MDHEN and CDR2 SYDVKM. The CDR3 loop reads CASSLQGPRNYGYTF. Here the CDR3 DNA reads TGTGCCAGCAGTCTACAGGGCCCTCGGAACTATGGCTACACCTTC.